The 5 T cell receptor beta chains below come from one sample, sequenced in a study of blood T cell repertoires in COVID-19. Measured with immunoSEQ multiplex PCR; TCRdb has only the in-frame clones, and not every one. Of around 43,000 clones listed, around 85% are singletons. Source material: peripheral blood. All receptors derive from an elderly woman with acute or convalescent COVID-19.

The rearrangement links TRBV27 to TRBJ1-1; no clear D gene. This CDR3 has 15 residues. Germline V lookup: CDR1 MNHEY, CDR2 SMNVEV (reference sequence). Trimming cost V 4 bases and J 6 bases, with 18 bases left between them. CDR3 DNA sequence: TGTGCCAGCAGTTCCCCTTCTGGGAGAAAGCCTGAAGCTTTCTTT. This encodes CASSSPSGRKPEAFF.

The chain is built from TRBV5-4 and TRBJ2-5; the D gene is possibly TRBD2 (6 bases). Germline CDR1 reads SGHNT; CDR2 reads YYREEE (reference sequence). Trimming shortened V by 2 bases and J by 1 base, and 15 bases separated the two germline ends. This CDR3 has 16 amino acids. This CDR3 reads CASSFLLSGVQETQYF. CDR3 bases: TGTGCCAGCAGCTTCCTCCTTAGCGGCGTCCAAGAGACCCAGTACTTC.

The chain employs TRBV12-3 or TRBV12-4 and TRBJ1-1; 7 bases agree with TRBD1. J was trimmed by 4 bases and V by 6 bases; bases with no gene match: 5. This CDR3 has 13 amino acids. The CDR3 DNA follows: TGTGCCAGCAGACAAAGGACAGGCACTGAAGCTTTCTTT. Translation: CASRQRTGTEAFF.

The CDR3 region is CASSLGRSRGLNTEAFF. The DNA for the CDR3 is TGTGCCAGCAGCTTAGGAAGATCCCGAGGGCTGAACACTGAAGCTTTCTTT. This chain uses TRBV7-2 with TRBJ1-1; D is unresolved. This CDR3 is built from 17 residues. Per germline, CDR1 SGHTA and CDR2 FQGNSA. The V gene lost 1 base and the J gene lost 0 bases, with 15 bases spanning the gap.

The chain uses TRBV7-9 and TRBJ1-1; no clear D. The V end was cut by 2 bases, the J end by 0 bases, with 7 bases between. The CDR3 sequence is 14 residues long. CDR1 is SEHNR and CDR2 is FQNEAQ in the germline V gene (reference sequence). The DNA of the CDR3 is TGTGCCAGCAGCTTATCCCGGTTGAACACTGAAGCTTTCTTT. Translated, it gives CASSLSRLNTEAFF.